This T cell receptor beta chain was found in a study of cytomegalovirus exposure and HLA in healthy donors. PCR employed 60 Vbeta and 13 Jbeta primers. Assay used: immunoSEQ multiplex PCR; TCRdb lists only in-frame clones, some missing. The sample lists roughly 80,000 clones, roughly 80% occurring once. J gave up 7 bases and V 3 bases, and 3 bases lay outside the gene matches. CDR1 and CDR2 from the germline V gene are SGHDN and FVKESK. The CDR3 is made up of 15 amino acids. The source is a woman between 50 and 59 years old in good health and CMV-seronegative. The chain recombines TRBV14 with TRBJ2-1; 13 nucleotides agree with TRBD2. The sequenced sample was PBMCs. The CDR3 DNA reads TGTGCCAGCAGCCAGGGACTAGCGGGGAGGAATGAGCAGTTCTTC. Translation: CASSQGLAGRNEQFF.